A single sample gave rise to the 23 T cell receptor beta chains below, sequenced in a study of a mutant IDH1 vaccine in newly diagnosed glioma. Time point of the sample: week 5, during vaccination. Each vaccine dose was 300 ug of mutant IDH1 20-mer peptide, with topical imiquimod. Generated by immunoSEQ multiplex PCR, the TCRdb table keeps only in-frame clones and is missing some. The sample contains about 30,000 clones, around 90% of which appear only once. These TCRs are of unknown antigen specificity. Sequencing used peripheral blood mononuclear cells (PBMCs), obtained from a glioma patient whose treatment included an IDH1 peptide vaccine. The receptors originated from a middle-aged woman with glioma. Some clones in this sample may be carry-over from other donors' samples.

The V and J genes are TRBV28 and TRBJ2-1; the match to TRBD2 covers 9 bases. The V gene's germline CDR1 is MDHEN and CDR2 SYDVKM. V shed 4 bases and J 7 bases; nucleotides not matched to a gene: 11. CDR3 length: 16 residues. The CDR3 DNA sequence: TGTGCCAGCAGTTCCGCCGGGACTAGCCTCCGGAATGAGCAGTTCTTC. It translates to CASSSAGTSLRNEQFF.

The rearrangement joins TRBV28 to TRBJ1-5, with 7 bases identical to TRBD1. This CDR3 has 14 residues. The V segment lost 3 bases and the J segment 6 bases; nucleotides outside the gene matches: 5. CDR1 and CDR2 (germline): MDHEN, SYDVKM. The CDR3 reads CASSLTGRFQPQHF. CDR3 DNA sequence: TGTGCCAGCAGTTTGACAGGGAGGTTTCAGCCCCAGCATTTT.

V is TRBV18 and J is TRBJ2-1; possibly TRBD2 for D (5 bases). Deletions cut 2 bases from V and 7 bases from J, with 12 bases between. This CDR3 spans 14 amino acids. The germline V gene encodes CDR1 KGHSH and CDR2 LQKENI. This CDR3 is CASSPRLRGNEQFF. For the CDR3, the DNA is TGTGCCAGCTCACCAAGGCTTCGGGGAAATGAGCAGTTCTTC.

The table lists this clone with a few counts. The chain links TRBV5-4 to TRBJ2-7, with 7 positions matching TRBD1. The CDR3 sequence is 14 residues long. The junction had 6 bases not matched to a gene; V was cut back by 3 bases and J by 3 bases. Germline CDR1 is SGHNT and CDR2 is YYREEE (reference sequence). CDR3 sequence: CASSSGTAYYEQYF. CDR3 nucleotide sequence: TGTGCCAGCAGCTCCGGGACAGCCTACTACGAGCAGTACTTC.

This clone was recorded only once. J is TRBJ1-3 and V is TRBV6-5; 8 positions agree with TRBD1. Germline V gene data show CDR1 as MNHEY and CDR2 as SVGAGI. After removal of 7 bases from V and 4 bases from J, the junction contained 3 bases not matched to a gene. The CDR3 loop spans 13 amino acids. The DNA of the CDR3 is TGTGCCAGCACCAGGGGGCAAGGAAACACCATATATTTT. Amino acids: CASTRGQGNTIYF.

The V gene is TRBV11-3, the J gene TRBJ1-2, with unresolved D. CDR1 and CDR2 (germline): SGHNT, YENEEA. The length of the CDR3 is 16 residues. Trimming took 3 bases from V and 4 from J, leaving 18 bases between them. The CDR3: CASSFRSPFPLYGYTF. In DNA form, the CDR3 reads TGTGCCAGCAGCTTTCGATCTCCCTTTCCCCTCTATGGCTACACCTTC.

In its sample, this clone was seen once. J is TRBJ2-5 and V is TRBV9, with 8 bases that match TRBD1. Trimming took 3 bases from V and 5 from J; bases not matched to a gene: 9. The CDR3 is 15 residues long. The germline V gene encodes CDR1 SGDLS and CDR2 YYNGEE. CDR3: CASSARGLLWETQYF. The CDR3 DNA reads TGTGCCAGCAGCGCCAGGGGGCTCTTGTGGGAGACCCAGTACTTC.

The chain employs TRBV27 and TRBJ1-4, with TRBD1 as a possible D gene (6 bases). V lost 5 bases and J 3 bases, leaving 13 bases between the germline ends. The CDR3 has 15 amino acids. Germline CDR1 and CDR2: MNHEY and SMNVEV (reference sequence). CDR3 sequence: CASSTTRGPNEKLFF. In nucleotides, the CDR3 is TGTGCCAGCAGTACGACCCGGGGGCCTAATGAAAAACTGTTTTTT.

The chain employs TRBV11-3 and TRBJ2-2; TRBD1 matches 11 bases. Germline assignment: CDR1 SGHNT and CDR2 YENEEA. V lost 5 bases, J lost 0 bases, and 5 bases stayed unmatched. This CDR3 is built from 17 residues. CDR3 sequence: CASSIRGQGANTGELFF. CDR3 bases: TGTGCCAGCAGCATTAGGGGACAGGGGGCGAACACCGGGGAGCTGTTTTTT.

The chain is built from TRBV5-1 and TRBJ2-5; the match to TRBD2 covers 10 bases. Per germline, CDR1 SGHRS and CDR2 YFSETQ. Germline trimming cut 3 bases from V and 4 bases from J; bases unmatched to any gene: 3. The CDR3 contains 14 residues. CDR3 DNA: TGCGCCAGCAGCTCATCTAGCGGGAGAGAGACCCAGTACTTC. Translating gives CASSSSSGRETQYF.

This clone is a singleton in its sample. The CDR3 spells CASSPSTGELFF. CDR3 bases: TGTGCCAGCAGCCCGAGCACCGGGGAGCTGTTTTTT. The V and J genes are TRBV7-2 and TRBJ2-2; D unresolved. This CDR3 contains 12 residues. Germline loops: CDR1 SGHTA, CDR2 FQGNSA. V was clipped by 5 bases and J by 4 bases, with 5 bases between them.

The chain recombines TRBV5-4 with TRBJ2-3; no clear D. The CDR3 has 15 amino acids. Germline V gene sequence: CDR1 SGHNT, CDR2 YYREEE (reference sequence). V lost 4 bases and J lost 0, with 12 bases in between. The CDR3 sequence is CASSIAFASTDTQYF. CDR3 sequence (DNA): TGTGCCAGCAGCATCGCCTTTGCTAGCACAGATACGCAGTATTTT. Full variable domain (missing parts from reference TRBV5-4 and TRBJ2-3): ETGVTQSPTHLIKTRGQQVTLRCSSQSGHNTVSWYQQALGQGPQFIFQYYREEENGRGNFPPRFSGLQFPNYSSELNVNALELDDSALYLCASSIAFASTDTQYFGPGTRLTVL.

The V and J genes are TRBV28 and TRBJ1-3; possible D gene TRBD1, 5 bases. The germline V gene has CDR1 MDHEN and CDR2 SYDVKM. The CDR3 has 15 residues. The V end lost 3 bases, the J end lost 0 bases, and 9 bases lay between the germline ends. The CDR3 here is CASSFGGASGNTIYF. CDR3 sequence (DNA): TGTGCCAGCAGTTTCGGGGGAGCCTCTGGAAACACCATATATTTT.

The CDR3 coding sequence is TGTGCCAGCTCACCTGAGACTAGTCGAGGCGAGACCCAGTACTTC. Encoded protein: CASSPETSRGETQYF. V usage is TRBV18 and J usage is TRBJ2-5; a weak D match, TRBD2 (6 bases). The V and J ends lost 3 bases and 5 bases respectively, with 16 bases between them. This CDR3 has 15 amino acids. CDR1 and CDR2 (germline): KGHSH, LQKENI. Combining the CDR3 with reference TRBV18 and TRBJ2-5 gives the whole variable domain NAGVMQNPRHLVRRRGQEARLRCSPMKGHSHVYWYRQLPEEGLKFMVYLQKENIIDESGMPKERFSAEFPKEGPSILRIQQVVRGDSAAYFCASSPETSRGETQYFGPGTRLLVL.

The chain carries TRBV29-1 and TRBJ2-4; TRBD1 agrees at 9 bases. The CDR3 is made up of 18 amino acids. Germline values: CDR1 SQVTM, CDR2 ANQGSEA. V lost 7 bases to trimming and J lost 0 bases; unmatched junction nucleotides: 16. Here the CDR3 reads CSAEGSGGTGLAKNIQYF. CDR3 nucleotide sequence: TGCAGCGCGGAGGGTAGTGGCGGGACAGGGTTAGCCAAAAACATTCAGTACTTC.

The rearrangement uses TRBV5-4 and TRBJ2-7; 9 positions agree with TRBD1. The CDR3 is made up of 16 amino acids. The V segment lost 4 bases and the J segment 4 bases; nucleotides outside the gene matches: 12. Germline CDR1 and CDR2: SGHNT and YYREEE (reference sequence). As DNA, the CDR3 is TGTGCCAGCAGCACCGGGACAGGGAGCTTCGCATACGAGCAGTACTTC. This gives the protein CASSTGTGSFAYEQYF.

The rearrangement joins TRBV4-3 to TRBJ2-7; D not resolved. Trimming pared 1 base from V and 1 base from J, leaving 11 bases between. The CDR3 spans 15 residues. Germline CDR1 is LGHNA and CDR2 is YSLEER. The CDR3 DNA is TGCGCCAGCAGCCAAGCCAATACCCGGTCCTACGAGCAGTACTTC. Protein product: CASSQANTRSYEQYF.

The rearrangement uses TRBV9 and TRBJ2-5; D tentatively fits TRBD1 or TRBD2 (5 bases each). The CDR3 totals 14 residues. V lost 2 bases and J lost 2, with 10 bases in between. Germline CDR1 and CDR2: SGDLS and YYNGEE. The CDR3 protein is CASSVGTSQETQYF. In DNA, the CDR3 is TGTGCCAGCAGCGTCGGGACCTCTCAAGAGACCCAGTACTTC.

This rearrangement joins TRBV4-2 to TRBJ2-7; 8 nucleotides agree with TRBD2. The germline V gene has CDR1 LGHNA and CDR2 YNFKEQ. CDR3 length: 17 amino acids. J gave up 4 bases and V 2 bases, and 13 bases lay outside the gene matches. The CDR3 bases are TGTGCCAGCAGCCAAACCGGGAGGGCAGAGCCCGGGTACGAGCAGTACTTC. Its translation is CASSQTGRAEPGYEQYF.

The CDR3 DNA reads as TGTGCCATCAGGGGGACCGGGAGCGGGAGTGGCTACACCTTC. It codes for CAIRGTGSGSGYTF. The chain links TRBV10-3 to TRBJ1-2, with D perhaps matching TRBD1 (5 bases). CDR3 size: 14 residues. Looked up from germline, CDR1 is ENHRY and CDR2 is SYGVKD. V dropped 6 bases and J dropped 7 bases, with 18 bases sitting between them.

The chain is built from TRBV28 and TRBJ1-2; possible D gene TRBD1, 6 bases. Trimming cost V 6 bases and J 8 bases, with 22 bases left between them. The CDR3 extends over 15 amino acids. Per germline, CDR1 MDHEN and CDR2 SYDVKM. This CDR3 is CASSRNPSGVGGYTF. DNA for the CDR3: TGTGCCAGCAGCCGAAATCCATCAGGGGTAGGGGGCTACACCTTC.

The chain employs TRBV11-3 and TRBJ2-1; TRBD2 agrees at 9 bases. This CDR3 is built from 17 residues. Trimming at V came to 6 bases and at J to 7 bases, leaving 16 bases not matched to a gene. Germline V lookup: CDR1 SGHNT, CDR2 YENEEA. The CDR3 reads CASSPRYAGGPVNEQFF. The CDR3, as DNA: TGTGCCAGCAGTCCCCGGTATGCGGGAGGGCCAGTTAATGAGCAGTTCTTC.

As DNA, the CDR3 is TGTGCCAGCAACCCCTCAGGGGCAGATACGCAGTATTTT. Protein sequence: CASNPSGADTQYF. V and J are TRBV27 and TRBJ2-3; a possible D gene is TRBD1 (6 bases). The germline gives CDR1 MNHEY, CDR2 SMNVEV (reference sequence). The V end was cut by 7 bases, the J end by 4 bases, with 12 bases between. The CDR3 covers 13 residues.